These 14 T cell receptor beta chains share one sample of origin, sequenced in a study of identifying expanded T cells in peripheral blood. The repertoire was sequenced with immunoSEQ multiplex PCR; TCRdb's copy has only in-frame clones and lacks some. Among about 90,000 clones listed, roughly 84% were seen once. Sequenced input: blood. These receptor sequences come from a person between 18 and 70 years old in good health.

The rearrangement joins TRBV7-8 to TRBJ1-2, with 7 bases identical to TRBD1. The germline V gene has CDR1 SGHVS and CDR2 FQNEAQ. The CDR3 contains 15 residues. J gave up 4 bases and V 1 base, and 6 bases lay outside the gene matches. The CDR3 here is CASSLGRDSLYGYTF. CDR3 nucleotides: TGTGCCAGCAGCTTAGGCCGGGACAGTCTCTATGGCTACACCTTC.

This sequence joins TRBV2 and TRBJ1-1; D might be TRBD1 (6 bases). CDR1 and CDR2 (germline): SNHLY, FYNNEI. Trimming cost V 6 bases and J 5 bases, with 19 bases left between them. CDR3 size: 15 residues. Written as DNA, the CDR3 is TGTGCCAGCAGCGCCCGTGAGGGGGTAACGACTGAAGCTTTCTTT. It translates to CASSAREGVTTEAFF.

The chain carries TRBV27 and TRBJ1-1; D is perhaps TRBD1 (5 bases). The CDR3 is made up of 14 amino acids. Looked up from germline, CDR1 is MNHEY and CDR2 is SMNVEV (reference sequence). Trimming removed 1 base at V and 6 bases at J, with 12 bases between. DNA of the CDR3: TGTGCCAGCAGTTTATATGTTAGGGGCCCTGAAGCTTTCTTT. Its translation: CASSLYVRGPEAFF.

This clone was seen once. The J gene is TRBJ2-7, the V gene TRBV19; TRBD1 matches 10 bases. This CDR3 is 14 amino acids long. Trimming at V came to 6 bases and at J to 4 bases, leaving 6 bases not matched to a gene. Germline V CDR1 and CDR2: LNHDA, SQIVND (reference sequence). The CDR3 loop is CASRPGTGAYEQYF. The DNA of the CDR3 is TGTGCCAGTAGACCCGGGACAGGGGCATACGAGCAGTACTTC.

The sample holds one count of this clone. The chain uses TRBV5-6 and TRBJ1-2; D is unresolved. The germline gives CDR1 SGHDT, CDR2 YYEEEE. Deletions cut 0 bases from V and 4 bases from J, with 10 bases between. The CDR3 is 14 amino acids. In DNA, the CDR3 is TGTGCCAGCAGCTTGGGGGCAGTGGCCTATGGCTACACCTTC. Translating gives CASSLGAVAYGYTF. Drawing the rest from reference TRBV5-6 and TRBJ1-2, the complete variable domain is DAGVTQSPTHLIKTRGQQVTLRCSPKSGHDTVSWYQQALGQGPQFIFQYYEEEERQRGNFPDRFSGHQFPNYSSELNVNALLLGDSALYLCASSLGAVAYGYTFGSGTRLTVV.

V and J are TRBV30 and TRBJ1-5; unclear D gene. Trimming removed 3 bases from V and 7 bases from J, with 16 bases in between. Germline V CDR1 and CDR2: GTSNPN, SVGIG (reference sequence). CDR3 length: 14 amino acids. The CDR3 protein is CAWSLAAGGQPQHF. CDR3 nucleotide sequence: TGTGCCTGGAGCCTAGCGGCGGGCGGGCAGCCCCAGCATTTT.

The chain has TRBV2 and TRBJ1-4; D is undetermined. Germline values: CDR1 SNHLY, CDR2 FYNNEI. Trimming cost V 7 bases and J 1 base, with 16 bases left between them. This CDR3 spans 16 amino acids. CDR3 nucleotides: TGTGCCAGCACCACCCGGGGAACACGAACTAATGAAAAACTGTTTTTT. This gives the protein CASTTRGTRTNEKLFF. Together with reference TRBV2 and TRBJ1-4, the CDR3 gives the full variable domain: EPEVTQTPSHQVTQMGQEVILRCVPISNHLYFYWYRQILGQKVEFLVSFYNNEISEKSEIFDDQFSVERPDGSNFTLKIRSTKLEDSAMYFCASTTRGTRTNEKLFFGSGTQLSVL.

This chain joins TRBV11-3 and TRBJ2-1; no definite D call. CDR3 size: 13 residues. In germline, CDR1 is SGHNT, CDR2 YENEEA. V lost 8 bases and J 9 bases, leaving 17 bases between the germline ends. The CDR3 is CASAQTGHGEQFF. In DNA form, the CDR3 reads TGTGCCAGCGCCCAGACGGGTCACGGTGAGCAGTTCTTC.

This chain's CDR3 is CASSGQVSGYTF. In DNA, the CDR3 is TGCGCCAGCAGTGGACAGGTTTCTGGCTACACCTTC. This chain connects TRBV10-2 to TRBJ1-2; perhaps TRBD1 as D (6 bases). This CDR3 has 12 residues. Germline assignment: CDR1 WSHSY and CDR2 SAAADI. V was trimmed by 4 bases and J by 7 bases, leaving 10 bases between them.

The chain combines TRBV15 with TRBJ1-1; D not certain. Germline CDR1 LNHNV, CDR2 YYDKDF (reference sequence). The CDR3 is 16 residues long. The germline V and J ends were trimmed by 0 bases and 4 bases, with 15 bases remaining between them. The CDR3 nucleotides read TGTGCCACCAGCAGAGATAATAGGCCCAGAGGCACTGAAGCTTTCTTT. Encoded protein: CATSRDNRPRGTEAFF.

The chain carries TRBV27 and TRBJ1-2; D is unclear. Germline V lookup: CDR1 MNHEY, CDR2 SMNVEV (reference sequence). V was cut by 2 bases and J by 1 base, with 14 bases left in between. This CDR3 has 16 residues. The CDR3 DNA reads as TGTGCCAGCAGTTTAAGAGGCGGAATCCTTAACTATGGCTACACCTTC. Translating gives CASSLRGGILNYGYTF.

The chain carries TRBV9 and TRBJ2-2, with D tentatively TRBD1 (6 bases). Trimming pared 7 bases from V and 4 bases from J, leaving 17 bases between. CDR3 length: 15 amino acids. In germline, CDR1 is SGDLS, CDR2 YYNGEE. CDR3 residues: CASRSEGGVTGELFF. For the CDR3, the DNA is TGTGCCAGCCGCTCGGAAGGGGGAGTCACCGGGGAGCTGTTTTTT. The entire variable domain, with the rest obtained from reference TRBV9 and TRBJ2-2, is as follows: DSGVTQTPKHLITATGQRVTLRCSPRSGDLSVYWYQQSLDQGLQFLIQYYNGEERAKGNILERFSAQQFPDLHSELNLSSLELGDSALYFCASRSEGGVTGELFFGEGSRLTVL.

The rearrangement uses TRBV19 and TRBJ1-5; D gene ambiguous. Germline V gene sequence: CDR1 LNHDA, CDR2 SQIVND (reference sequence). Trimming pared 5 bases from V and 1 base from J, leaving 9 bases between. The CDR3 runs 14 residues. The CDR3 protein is CASSFRESNQPQHF. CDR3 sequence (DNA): TGTGCCAGTAGTTTTAGGGAAAGCAATCAGCCCCAGCATTTT.

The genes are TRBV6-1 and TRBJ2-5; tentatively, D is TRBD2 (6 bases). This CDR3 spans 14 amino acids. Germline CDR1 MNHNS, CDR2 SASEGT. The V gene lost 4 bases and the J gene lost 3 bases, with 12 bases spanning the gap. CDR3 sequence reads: CASSVGPGEETQYF. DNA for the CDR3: TGTGCCAGCAGTGTCGGCCCGGGGGAAGAGACCCAGTACTTC.